This T cell receptor beta chain derives from a study of blood T cell repertoires in COVID-19. Study overall: The United States, Italy and Spain were the sources of the acute and convalescent COVID-19 samples.

Germline CDR1 is SNHLY and CDR2 is FYNNEI. Trimming removed 6 bases at V and 2 bases at J, with 16 bases between. This CDR3 region has 15 residues. Methods used by the authors: By means of reference gene primer amplification, nucleated cell counts were estimated. Produced via immunoSEQ multiplex PCR; TCRdb's table is partial and in-frame only. That table is the source of V, J and clone size, and D and trimming were worked out from the DNA. There are about 160,000 clones in the sample; roughly 85% occur only once, and 1.1% lies in the top ten. The chain combines TRBV2 with TRBJ1-2, with D possibly TRBD1 on 6 matching bases. Sequencing used peripheral blood. The source is a man aged 35 to 55 with acute or convalescent COVID-19. The CDR3 coding sequence is TGTGCCAGCAGCCTTACGATAACAGGGAACTATGGCTACACCTTC. This encodes CASSLTITGNYGYTF.